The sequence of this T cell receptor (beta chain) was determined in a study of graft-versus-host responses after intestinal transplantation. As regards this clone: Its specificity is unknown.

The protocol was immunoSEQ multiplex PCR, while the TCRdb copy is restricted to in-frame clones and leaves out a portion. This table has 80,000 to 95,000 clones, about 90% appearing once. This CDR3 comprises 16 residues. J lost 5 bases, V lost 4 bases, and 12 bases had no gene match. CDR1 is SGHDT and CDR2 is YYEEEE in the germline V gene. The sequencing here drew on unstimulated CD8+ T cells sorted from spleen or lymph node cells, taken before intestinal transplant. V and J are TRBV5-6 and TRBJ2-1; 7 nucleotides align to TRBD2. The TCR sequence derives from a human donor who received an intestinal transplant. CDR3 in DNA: TGTGCCAGCAGCCCGCCGGGTGCGGGAGAGAACAATGAGCAGTTCTTC. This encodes CASSPPGAGENNEQFF.